The 20 T cell receptor beta chains in this list originate from one sample, sequenced in a study of shared clonotypes between healthy human individuals. The protocol was immunoSEQ multiplex PCR, while the TCRdb copy is restricted to in-frame clones and leaves out a portion. The sample shows 2 million or so clones, 85% to 95% of them seen only once. The sequencing input was naive CD4+ T cells sorted from blood. Described subset: CD45RA+ positively selected. The source is a man between 18 and 29 years old in good health.

V is TRBV5-1 and J is TRBJ1-5; D gene unclear. V dropped 0 bases and J dropped 0 bases, with 7 bases sitting between them. Germline lookup yields CDR1 SGHRS and CDR2 YFSETQ. This CDR3 contains 15 residues. The CDR3 region is CASSLEPYSNQPQHF. The CDR3 nucleotides are TGCGCCAGCAGCTTGGAGCCGTATAGCAATCAGCCCCAGCATTTT.

The rearrangement links TRBV18 to TRBJ2-5, with unresolved D. This CDR3 is built from 13 residues. Germline CDR1 is KGHSH and CDR2 is LQKENI. V was trimmed by 6 bases and J by 1 base, leaving 9 bases between them. The CDR3 DNA sequence: TGTGCCAGCTCCGGACGGAGCCAAGAGACCCAGTACTTC. It specifies CASSGRSQETQYF.

This clone appeared once. This chain joins TRBV6-5 and TRBJ1-2; tentatively, D is TRBD1 (5 bases). The V and J ends lost 6 bases and 2 bases respectively, with 13 bases between them. The germline gives CDR1 MNHEY, CDR2 SVGAGI. CDR3 length: 14 residues. The CDR3 sequence: CASRKIAGNYGYTF. In DNA, the CDR3 is TGTGCCAGCAGGAAAATCGCAGGGAACTATGGCTACACCTTC.

This chain connects TRBV28 to TRBJ1-1; D is unresolved. The CDR3 sequence is 13 residues long. Per the germline V gene, CDR1 is MDHEN and CDR2 is SYDVKM. Trimming took 3 bases from V and 1 from J, leaving 6 bases between them. CDR3 DNA sequence: TGTGCCAGCAGTTTTGGCCAGAACACTGAAGCTTTCTTT. Its protein product is CASSFGQNTEAFF.

This chain links TRBV18 with TRBJ2-1, with TRBD1 matching over 8 bases. J lost 11 bases, V lost 0 bases, and 9 bases had no gene match. In germline, CDR1 is KGHSH, CDR2 LQKENI. CDR3 size: 15 residues. This chain's CDR3 is CASSPPHRTGPKQFF. The CDR3, as DNA: TGTGCCAGCTCACCACCCCACCGGACAGGGCCAAAGCAGTTCTTC.

The chain carries TRBV5-1 and TRBJ2-2; no reliable D call. The germline gives CDR1 SGHRS, CDR2 YFSETQ. The CDR3 has 17 amino acids. The V and J ends lost 4 bases and 4 bases respectively, with 20 bases between them. The CDR3 loop reads CASSPSPSTDITGELFF. CDR3 nucleotides: TGCGCCAGCAGCCCCTCCCCGAGCACAGATATCACCGGGGAGCTGTTTTTT.

This clone was recorded once. A much larger clone differs by one base, so this may be a read error. The sample holds other DNA sequences that translate to the same CDR3. The chain links TRBV18 to TRBJ1-2; the D gene is possibly TRBD1 (5 bases). CDR3 length equals 13 residues. The V and J ends lost 3 bases and 4 bases respectively, with 9 bases between them. In germline, CDR1 is KGHSH, CDR2 LQKENI. The CDR3 nucleotides read TGTGCCAGCTCACCGTCAGGGTCCTATGGCTACACCTTC. Its protein is CASSPSGSYGYTF.

The rearrangement links TRBV6-4 to TRBJ2-1; D may be TRBD2 (6 bases). The CDR3 extends over 14 amino acids. CDR1 MRHNA and CDR2 SNTAGT come from the germline V gene. With 0 bases removed from V and 8 bases from J, the gap between germline ends came to 11 bases. This CDR3 is CASSDSGGADEQFF. Here the CDR3 DNA reads TGTGCCAGCAGTGACTCGGGGGGAGCTGATGAGCAGTTCTTC.

In this sample, this clone turned up once. Different DNA sequences within this sample yield the same CDR3. V is TRBV18 and J is TRBJ2-5, with unresolved D. Trimming pared 1 base from V and 2 bases from J, leaving 2 bases between. From germline, CDR1 is KGHSH and CDR2 LQKENI. This CDR3 is 12 amino acids long. The CDR3 DNA is TGTGCCAGCTCACCACATCAAGAGACCCAGTACTTC. Translating gives CASSPHQETQYF.

Remarks on this clone: The sample holds other DNA sequences that translate to the same CDR3. The chain combines TRBV28 with TRBJ2-2; no firm D call. From germline, CDR1 is MDHEN and CDR2 SYDVKM. This CDR3 comprises 12 residues. V lost 2 bases to trimming and J lost 6 bases, with 4 bases between them. The CDR3 here is CASSLRPGELFF. CDR3 bases: TGTGCCAGCAGTTTACGGCCCGGGGAGCTGTTTTTT.

The chain uses TRBV30 and TRBJ2-4, with 9 bases lining up with TRBD2. Unmatched junction bases numbered 8, after V lost 0 bases and J lost 2 bases. The CDR3 totals 17 residues. Per germline, CDR1 GTSNPN and CDR2 SVGIG (reference sequence). The CDR3 coding sequence is TGTGCCTGGAGTGTAAGTTCTAGCGGGAATTCCAAAAACATTCAGTACTTC. Protein: CAWSVSSSGNSKNIQYF.

This sequence joins TRBV7-9 and TRBJ1-6; D is undetermined. V was trimmed by 1 base and J by 4 bases, leaving 5 bases between them. CDR1 is SEHNR and CDR2 is FQNEAQ in the germline V gene (reference sequence). The CDR3 consists of 14 residues. The DNA of the CDR3 is TGTGCCAGCAGCTTAGGCGATTATAATTCACCCCTCCACTTT. It is translated as CASSLGDYNSPLHF. The full variable domain, rest sourced from reference TRBV7-9 and TRBJ1-6, is DTGVSQNPRHKITKRGQNVTFRCDPISEHNRLYWYRQTLGQGPEFLTYFQNEAQLEKSRLLSDRFSAERPKGSFSTLEIQRTEQGDSAMYLCASSLGDYNSPLHFGNGTRLTVT.

The chain employs TRBV4-3 and TRBJ2-5, with D possibly matching TRBD1 (6 bases). The CDR3 length is 15 residues. The V end lost 2 bases, the J end lost 1 base, and 11 bases lay between the germline ends. The germline CDR1 and CDR2 sequences are LGHNA and YSLEER. This CDR3 reads CASSQQAGVQETQYF. The CDR3 coding sequence is TGCGCCAGCAGCCAACAAGCAGGGGTCCAAGAGACCCAGTACTTC.

The genes are TRBV11-2 and TRBJ1-5; the D is unclear. V gave up 5 bases and J gave up 3 bases, with 11 bases separating them. The CDR3 is 14 amino acids. The V gene's germline CDR1 is SGHAT and CDR2 FQNNGV. CDR3 nucleotides: TGTGCCAGCAGCCCCGACGGGCTCAATCAGCCCCAGCATTTT. Translating it yields CASSPDGLNQPQHF.

The V gene is TRBV7-2, the J gene TRBJ2-1; perhaps TRBD1 as D (7 bases). Between the trimmed V and J ends, which lost 6 bases and 9 bases, there was a span of 15 bases. Germline V lookup: CDR1 SGHTA, CDR2 FQGNSA. The CDR3 covers 13 residues. The CDR3 spells CASRWTGAGEQFF. The CDR3 nucleotides are TGTGCCAGCAGGTGGACAGGAGCGGGTGAGCAGTTCTTC.

The sample holds one count of this clone. The J gene is TRBJ1-1, the V gene TRBV5-4; D is undetermined. Per germline, CDR1 SGHNT and CDR2 YYREEE (reference sequence). The CDR3 covers 12 residues. With 5 bases removed from V and 7 bases from J, the gap between germline ends came to 12 bases. CDR3 region: CASRFGTNEAFF. The CDR3 DNA is TGTGCCAGCAGGTTTGGAACGAATGAAGCTTTCTTT.

The chain recombines TRBV5-6 with TRBJ1-2; 8 positions match TRBD1. Germline V gives CDR1 SGHDT, CDR2 YYEEEE. This CDR3 comprises 16 residues. Trimming cost V 3 bases and J 7 bases; bases outside gene matches: 14. The CDR3 region has the DNA TGTGCCAGCAGCTCCGGGACAGGAAGGGGCAGGGTTGGCTACACCTTC. This gives the protein CASSSGTGRGRVGYTF.

This clone has just one count. The V gene is TRBV7-3, the J gene TRBJ2-5, with unresolved D. Germline V gives CDR1 SGHTA, CDR2 FQGTGA. V dropped 5 bases and J dropped 1 base, with 8 bases sitting between them. The CDR3 extends over 13 amino acids. The CDR3 loop is CASSEQVQETQYF. In DNA form, the CDR3 reads TGTGCCAGCAGCGAACAAGTCCAAGAGACCCAGTACTTC.

This chain joins TRBV7-2 and TRBJ2-1, with D possibly called TRBD1 or TRBD2 (5 bases each). CDR1 is SGHTA, CDR2 FQGNSA, per germline. The CDR3 has 15 amino acids. V lost 1 base to trimming and J lost 7 bases, with 14 bases between them. The CDR3 DNA reads as TGTGCCAGCAGCTTAGGGGGGAAAACGTCGAATGAGCAGTTCTTC. This sequence encodes CASSLGGKTSNEQFF.

Of note for this clone: Additional DNA sequences in this sample encode the identical CDR3. In nucleotides, the CDR3 is TGCGCCAGCAGCTTGGGACAACCGAACACCGGGGAGCTGTTTTTT. Amino acid sequence: CASSLGQPNTGELFF. The J gene is TRBJ2-2, the V gene TRBV5-1; D not resolved. This CDR3 has 15 amino acids. The germline V gene encodes CDR1 SGHRS and CDR2 YFSETQ. V lost 0 bases, J lost 0 bases, and 6 bases lay in between.